The clone carrying this T cell receptor beta chain came up a few times. Its cognate antigen is unknown. These data are taken from a study of T cells in Graves' hyperthyroidism and ophthalmopathy. Diagnoses rested on clinical symptoms, serum thyroxine and TRAb, thyroid ultrasound and orbital computed tomography. Researchers amplified the TCR beta CDR3 regions from RNA transcripts. With the HTBI primer set, the TCR CDR3 went through a first round of RT-PCR. TCRdb re-called the multiplex PCR reads with MiXCR, one entry per CDR3 protein. The sample contains 20,000 to 30,000 distinct CDR3 sequences, roughly 49% of which appear only once. Study-wide findings and caveats: Progression to ophthalmopathy was predicted a median of roughly 6.5 months early. In the blood, most expanded thyroid clonotypes above 0.001 appeared as well.

The V gene's germline CDR1 is SGHRS and CDR2 YFSETQ. V lost 0 bases, J lost 11 bases, and 12 bases lay in between. The CDR3 spans 13 residues. The sequence was collected from a woman between 40 and 55 years old with Graves' hyperthyroidism that later progressed to Graves' ophthalmopathy. The chain couples TRBV5-1 to TRBJ1-3, with TRBD1 as a possible D gene (5 bases). The specimen was blood. CDR3 sequence: CASSLEGDRAIYF. The CDR3 nucleotides read TGCGCCAGCAGCTTGGAAGGGGATCGGGCCATATATTTT.